Reported below is one T cell receptor beta chain. The specificity of this receptor is unknown. Per-nucleotide qualities are absent, and no much larger clonotype sits a single base away. The sample comes from a study of vaccination effects on CD4 cells after COVID-19 (dated by TCRdb to between 2020 and 2023). Study-level background: Each participant received two doses of an mRNA SARS-CoV-2 vaccine, either BNT162b2 or mRNA-1273. SARS-CoV-2 spike-specific CD4+ TCR repertoires were compared before and after mRNA vaccination in COVID-19 convalescent patients and in infection-naive vaccine recipients. A total of 10 COVID-19 convalescent patients and 4 SARS-CoV-2-naive healthy vaccine recipients were included in the full study. The Oncomine TCR Beta short-read assay on an Illumina iSeq 100 was used to sequence cultures from other donors in the study. Results and caveats for the whole study, not just this receptor: Clones induced by infection and clones induced by vaccination both contracted markedly at late timepoints after vaccination, which fits with T cell responses waning over time. In healthy vaccine recipients, vaccine-induced clones were almost all SARS-CoV-2 mono-reactive, with only 1 of 255 cross-reactive with common cold coronaviruses. Limitations of the study were the small number of convalescent patients and the absence of early post-infection timepoints.

Based on the germline V gene, the CDR1 and CDR2 sequences are SGHRS and YFSETQ. Between the V and J ends, shortened by 1 base and 1 base respectively, the junction contains 8 bases. The CDR3 holds 14 amino acids from the cysteine to the phenylalanine. Here the CDR3 DNA is all that survives: 42 bases in frame from base 1. The ViraFEST assay stimulated PBMC with viral peptide pools and then used TCR sequencing to identify antigen-specific CD4+ T cell clonotypes by expansion. After less than 13 days of culture, CD4+ T cells were isolated with the EasySep CD4+ T cell isolation kit. None of the healthy vaccine recipients had a prior SARS-CoV-2 infection, which was confirmed by nucleocapsid antibody tests that came back negative both before and after vaccination. Around 2 million PBMC per well were cultured in IMDM with around 5.3% human AB serum, 9 to 10 IU/ml IL-2 and gentamicin, plus 10 ug/ml peptides. On days 3 and 7, half of the culture medium was replaced with fresh IL-2-containing medium. Unless noted otherwise, every peptide stimulation condition was grown in triplicate wells. PBMC were separated from whole blood using Ficoll-Paque Plus gradient centrifugation and were then either cryopreserved at -140C or used fresh. The overlapping peptide pools covered the spike proteins of SARS-CoV-2 and of the common cold coronaviruses HCoV-NL63, HCoV-OC43 and HCoV-229E. The QIAamp micro DNA kit was used to extract genomic DNA from the cultured CD4+ T cells.

Library method: the immunoSEQ multiplex PCR assay. TCR beta CDR3 sequencing was performed on DNA from the cultured, isolated CD4+ T cells. On the study's bioinformatics: Non-productive TCR sequences were discarded, and reads were trimmed to the CDR3 region, with only CDR3s of 7 or more amino acids retained. The MANAFEST web app was used to identify antigen-specific clonotypes by comparing expansion in peptide wells with expansion in reference cultures. To count as positive, a clone had to show expansion at FDR<0.05 compared with the reference and with all other wells, an odds ratio above 5, and a frequency above 0.1% in two replicate wells. A clonotype was defined as cross-reactive if the clonotype was significantly expanded both in SARS-CoV-2 spike wells and in at least one common cold coronavirus spike condition. Levenshtein distance calculated with the stringdist R package was used to assess CDR3 similarity, and unrooted trees were constructed with ape in R 3.6.1. This immuneACCESS table, as held by TCRdb, lists in-frame sequences with V and J called but not all clones. Of the missing ones, under half trace to an unresolved V gene in checked studies; the others have no known cause. V and J calls and clone size are as listed in that table; D and trimming were resolved from the DNA. The sample table lists 35,000 to 50,000 clones, about 80% of them with a count of one. The leading ten clones occupy roughly a tenth of the sample.

The chain employs TRBV5-1 and TRBJ1-1, with the D segment identity uncertain. Sequenced material: CD4+ T cells from PBMCs cultured with SARS-CoV-2 spike peptides, taken before COVID-19 vaccination. The cell subset or site label, read with the paper, signifies: SARS-CoV-2 spike overlapping peptide pool stimulation. The receptor's source is a human donor who received a COVID-19 vaccine. The CDR3 corresponds to CASSLSVANTEAFF. In nucleotide form, the sequence is TGCGCCAGCAGCTTGTCGGTAGCGAACACTGAAGCTTTCTTT. Extended through the reference TRBV5-1 and TRBJ1-1 proteins, this CDR3 yields the full variable domain: KAGVTQTPRYLIKTRGQQVTLSCSPISGHRSVSWYQQTPGQGLQFLFEYFSETQRNKGNFPGRFSGRQFSNSRSEMNVSTLELGDSALYLCASSLSVANTEAFFGQGTRLTVV.